This TCR beta chain was obtained from a study of shared clonotypes between healthy human individuals. Healthy HIV-negative adults with no recent acute infections or vaccinations were recruited as donors. Generated by immunoSEQ multiplex PCR, the TCRdb table keeps only in-frame clones and is missing some. The table records 2.5 million or so clones, approximately 94% of them present only once. CDR1 and CDR2 from the germline V gene are SGHTA and FQGNSA. The junction had 16 bases not matched to a gene; V was cut back by 7 bases and J by 11 bases. The CDR3 is 17 residues long. The receptor was isolated from a man between 18 and 29 years old in good health. This chain uses TRBV7-2 with TRBJ2-2; the match to TRBD2 covers 13 bases. Sequenced material: naive CD4+ T cells sorted from blood. Subset here: CD45RA+ positively selected. Written as DNA, the CDR3 is TGTGCCAGCACCCTCTACGGGACTAGCGGGATCGGGGGTGAGCTGTTTTTT. This codes for CASTLYGTSGIGGELFF.